This TCR beta chain came from a study of cytomegalovirus exposure and HLA in healthy donors. Study details: Around 86 million unique TCRs, all from HLA-typed donors, were included in an early release of the data.

The PCR was carried out with 60 Vbeta primers and 13 Jbeta primers. Using immunoSEQ multiplex PCR, the repertoire was profiled, and TCRdb retains in-frame clones only, with some absent. The sample shows around 150,000 clones, about four fifths of them seen only once. The CDR3 totals 15 residues. V lost 5 bases, J lost 9 bases, and 5 bases stayed unmatched. CDR1 MGHDK and CDR2 SYGVNS come from the germline V gene. Sequences were obtained from PBMCs. The sequence was collected from a human donor in good health. The V gene is TRBV25-1, the J gene TRBJ2-2, with TRBD2 matching over 14 bases. CDR3 sequence (DNA): TGTGCCAGCAGTCTTGGGACTAGCGGGAGTCGGGAGCTGTTTTTT. This sequence encodes CASSLGTSGSRELFF.